This is a list of T cell receptor beta chains from one sample in a study of T cell clones after liver transplantation. Their antigens remain unidentified. This table comes from immunoSEQ multiplex PCR, and its TCRdb copy is limited to in-frame clones, with some not included. The table lists some 5,100 clones, 25% to 35% of them singletons. The sample was CD4+ T cells from cultured PBMCs. Source of these receptors: a human patient who received a liver transplant. Some T cells may trace back to the graft donor. Each CDR3 is given with its conserved first and last residue. Each record gives: J gene, V gene, clone size, D gene, CDR3 length, CDR3 protein, CDR3 DNA. The D gene is left open where the match is weak. Rows give clone size only sometimes, using once, few, many, or a class for an expanded clone.

TRBJ1-5 | TRBV28 | - | TRBD1 | 14 | CASSLPTGGQPQHF | TGTGCCAGCAGTCTACCGACAGGGGGTCAGCCCCAGCATTTT
TRBJ1-2 | TRBV4-1 | - | - | 14 | CASSQDAQNYGYTF | TGCGCCAGCAGCCAAGATGCCCAGAACTATGGCTACACCTTC
TRBJ1-5 | TRBV28 | - | - | 14 | CASSPGAGNQPQHF | TGTGCCAGCAGCCCCGGGGCAGGCAATCAGCCCCAGCATTTT
TRBJ2-3 | TRBV6-1 | - | TRBD2 | 15 | CASSLSGRSTDTQYF | TGTGCCAGCAGTCTTAGCGGGAGAAGCACAGATACGCAGTATTTT
TRBJ1-5 | TRBV6-5 | few | - | 15 | CASKGQTNSNQPQHF | TGTGCCAGCAAGGGGCAAACTAATAGCAATCAGCCCCAGCATTTT
TRBJ2-7 | TRBV7-9 | medium-sized | TRBD2 | 16 | CASSLLTPSGRYEQYF | TGTGCCAGCAGCTTATTAACCCCTAGCGGGAGGTACGAGCAGTACTTC
TRBJ2-7 | TRBV2 | medium-sized | TRBD2 | 15 | CASSEGLAGAYEQYF | TGTGCCAGCAGTGAAGGACTAGCGGGAGCCTACGAGCAGTACTTC
TRBJ2-7 | TRBV4-3 | - | - | 14 | CASSRPGGIYEQYF | TGCGCCAGCAGCCGCCCTGGAGGCATTTACGAGCAGTACTTC
TRBJ2-2 | TRBV5-4 | medium-sized | - | 15 | CASSLGLPGTGELFF | TGTGCCAGCAGCTTGGGTCTCCCAGGGACCGGGGAGCTGTTTTTT
TRBJ1-2 | TRBV4-2 | - | - | 14 | CASSQDAQNYGYTF | TGTGCCAGCAGCCAAGATGCCCAGAACTATGGCTACACCTTC
TRBJ2-1 | TRBV19 | - | TRBD2 | 17 | CASSIVVAGLSYNEQFF | TGTGCCAGTAGTATAGTGGTAGCGGGACTCTCCTACAATGAGCAGTTCTTC
TRBJ2-5 | TRBV7-2 | once | - | 11 | CASSLYETQYF | TGTGCCAGCAGCTTATACGAGACCCAGTACTTC